This T cell receptor beta chain emerged from a study of cytomegalovirus exposure and HLA in healthy donors. Study details: Approximately 85 million unique TCRs from HLA-typed donors made up an early data release. Within the Caucasian-associated ancestry cluster were 81% of the 300 to 450 genotyped donors. General study results and limits: Later on, an analysis tied 18,000 or so TCR beta sequences to HLA alleles at 0.05 false discovery rate. A classifier reportedly called cytomegalovirus status with high sensitivity and specificity.

The PCR ran on 60 Vbeta and 13 Jbeta primers. Sequenced by immunoSEQ multiplex PCR; TCRdb stores in-frame clones only, minus some. This sample carries about 150,000 clones, approximately 80% of them seen once, and the ten largest clones take under 15%. Points on this clone: The antigen remains unidentified.

The CDR3 runs 14 residues. J was trimmed by 5 bases and V by 6 bases; bases with no gene match: 11. The V gene's germline CDR1 is SQVTM and CDR2 ANQGSEA. The rearrangement uses TRBV29-1 and TRBJ2-3, with 7 bases fitting TRBD1. This TCR came from a woman in her forties in good health and CMV-seronegative. Source material: PBMCs. The CDR3 reads CSVAGTAAVDTQYF. As DNA, the CDR3 is TGCAGCGTAGCCGGGACAGCGGCGGTAGATACGCAGTATTTT.